The 30 T cell receptor beta chains listed next were all sequenced from one sample in a study of T cells in localized non-small cell lung cancer. Libraries were prepared by immunoSEQ multiplex PCR; TCRdb keeps only in-frame clonotypes and omits some of them. The sample has about 25,000 clones; 86% are singletons. The starting material was peripheral blood, obtained before any cancer treatment. The receptor source for this set is a female donor older than 55 with stage I lung adenocarcinoma.

This chain joins TRBV12-5 and TRBJ2-3; no firm D call. There are 14 residues in the CDR3. The germline V gene has CDR1 LGHNT and CDR2 FRNRAP. Trimming pared 3 bases from V and 1 base from J, leaving 8 bases between. CDR3 in amino acids: CASGFPPGTDTQYF. The CDR3 DNA reads TGTGCTAGTGGTTTCCCTCCCGGCACAGATACGCAGTATTTT.

As for this clone: One junction end disagrees with the germline gene, perhaps due to a read error. The chain is built from TRBV6-5 and TRBJ1-5; D unresolved. The germline CDR1 and CDR2 sequences are MNHEY and SVGAGI. The CDR3 has 12 amino acids. The CDR3 DNA reads as TGCGCCAGCAGTGACACTGTGCAGCCCCAGCATTTT. Translation gives CASSDTVQPQHF.

This clone showed up just a few times. This chain joins TRBV30 and TRBJ1-6; perhaps TRBD1 as D (5 bases). The CDR3 spans 17 residues. The ends were cut back, 5 bases at V and 4 bases at J, with 21 bases in the middle. The germline V gene encodes CDR1 GTSNPN and CDR2 SVGIG (reference sequence). The CDR3 DNA follows: TGTGCCTGGGAATCCTCGACAGAGGGAGAATATAATTCACCCCTCCACTTT. Translation gives CAWESSTEGEYNSPLHF.

J is TRBJ2-5 and V is TRBV19; 11 bases are a match to TRBD1. Germline CDR1 reads LNHDA; CDR2 reads SQIVND (reference sequence). CDR3 length: 16 amino acids. With 6 bases clipped from V and 1 base from J, the junction kept 7 bases outside the gene matches. CDR3 bases: TGTGCCAGTAGCCAAATGGGACAGGGGGGCCAAGAGACCCAGTACTTC. Translation: CASSQMGQGGQETQYF.

The genes are TRBV30 and TRBJ2-5; possible D gene TRBD2, 7 bases. This CDR3 is built from 15 residues. Germline V gene lookup returns CDR1 GTSNPN and CDR2 SVGIG (reference sequence). The V end lost 0 bases, the J end lost 4 bases, and 15 bases lay between the germline ends. The CDR3 nucleotides are TGTGCCTGGAGTGTGAGTGGGGGGGCTGGAGAGACCCAGTACTTC. The encoded protein is CAWSVSGGAGETQYF.

The chain links TRBV2 to TRBJ1-2, with D unresolved. This CDR3 region has 14 residues. The V gene's germline CDR1 is SNHLY and CDR2 FYNNEI. V lost 7 bases and J lost 1, with 13 bases in between. CDR3 coding DNA: TGTGCCAGCATGACGGACTTTGGTAACTATGGCTACACCTTC. It specifies CASMTDFGNYGYTF.

The V and J genes are TRBV25-1 and TRBJ1-1; D ambiguous. CDR1 is MGHDK, CDR2 SYGVNS, per germline. Trimming took off 7 bases at V and 6 bases at J, with 18 bases between the two ends. The CDR3 has 14 residues. CDR3 DNA: TGTGCCAGCACCCCTTCACAGTACCGAGCTGAAGCTTTCTTT. Its translation: CASTPSQYRAEAFF.

This clone has just a few counts. The V and J genes are TRBV30 and TRBJ1-1; 7 nucleotides align to TRBD1. The germline V gene encodes CDR1 GTSNPN and CDR2 SVGIG (reference sequence). CDR3 length: 13 residues. Trimming cost V 1 base and J 4 bases; bases outside gene matches: 3. In DNA, the CDR3 is TGTGCCTGGAGTGAGTCAGGGGGCACTGAAGCTTTCTTT. It translates to CAWSESGGTEAFF.

The rearrangement joins TRBV30 to TRBJ1-3; D remains unclear. Germline V gene data show CDR1 as GTSNPN and CDR2 as SVGIG (reference sequence). V was shortened by 1 base and J by 4 bases, with 14 bases between the two germline ends. This CDR3 has 15 residues. CDR3 loop: CAWSGTAGSGNTIYF. CDR3 sequence (DNA): TGTGCCTGGAGTGGAACAGCGGGCTCCGGAAACACCATATATTTT.

This clone appeared a few times. V and J are TRBV7-3 and TRBJ1-2; 7 nucleotides line up with TRBD1. The CDR3 loop spans 13 amino acids. The germline CDR1 and CDR2 sequences are SGHTA and FQGTGA. The V and J ends lost 5 bases and 4 bases, in that order; junction bases with no gene match: 4. The chain's CDR3 is CASSRGTVYGYTF. CDR3 nucleotides: TGTGCCAGCAGCCGTGGGACAGTCTATGGCTACACCTTC.

This chain connects TRBV7-9 to TRBJ2-1, with TRBD2 matching over 8 bases. With 7 bases clipped from V and 12 bases from J, the junction kept 5 bases outside the gene matches. CDR1 SEHNR and CDR2 FQNEAQ come from the germline V gene (reference sequence). The CDR3 runs to 11 residues. CDR3 protein: CASTREGGQFF. CDR3 nucleotide sequence: TGTGCCAGCACCCGGGAGGGGGGGCAGTTCTTC. Complete variable domain (other parts from reference TRBV7-9 and TRBJ2-1): DTGVSQNPRHKITKRGQNVTFRCDPISEHNRLYWYRQTLGQGPEFLTYFQNEAQLEKSRLLSDRFSAERPKGSFSTLEIQRTEQGDSAMYLCASTREGGQFFGPGTRLTVL.

The chain couples TRBV7-9 to TRBJ1-5, with 9 positions matching TRBD1. The CDR3 extends over 17 amino acids. Trimming cost V 3 bases and J 5 bases; bases outside gene matches: 11. CDR1 SEHNR and CDR2 FQNEAQ come from the germline V gene (reference sequence). The CDR3 loop reads CASSFVRTGAVDQPQHF. Written as DNA, the CDR3 is TGTGCCAGCAGCTTCGTACGGACAGGGGCCGTCGATCAGCCCCAGCATTTT.

This clone was detected only once. The chain employs TRBV4-1 and TRBJ2-1; 7 bases agree with TRBD2. The V gene's germline CDR1 is MGHRA and CDR2 YSYEKL. The CDR3 contains 15 residues. V gave up 2 bases and J gave up 7 bases; unmatched junction bases: 8. The CDR3 sequence: CASSQREGLLNEQFF. The DNA for the CDR3 is TGCGCCAGCAGCCAAAGGGAGGGGCTGCTGAATGAGCAGTTCTTC.

This rearrangement joins TRBV10-1 to TRBJ2-3; 10 nucleotides line up with TRBD1. After removal of 5 bases from V and 3 bases from J, the junction contained 2 bases not matched to a gene. This CDR3 is built from 14 residues. Germline values: CDR1 WNHNN, CDR2 SYGVQD (reference sequence). The CDR3 reads CASSPGQGTDTQYF. The CDR3 nucleotides read TGCGCCAGCAGTCCGGGACAGGGGACAGATACGCAGTATTTT.

This clone is medium-sized in the sample. V and J are TRBV13 and TRBJ1-5; no clear D gene. The germline CDR1 and CDR2 sequences are PRHDT and FYEKMQ (reference sequence). The CDR3 is 12 amino acids. Between the trimmed V and J ends, which lost 1 base and 9 bases, there was a span of 7 bases. The CDR3 DNA reads TGTGCCAGCAGCTTAGCTCTCGGGCCCCAGCATTTT. The encoded protein is CASSLALGPQHF.

V usage is TRBV6-5 and J usage is TRBJ1-2; 8 bases line up with TRBD1. The CDR3 has 15 residues. V trimming: 8 bases; J trimming: 2 bases; junction bases outside the gene matches: 10. Germline V lookup: CDR1 MNHEY, CDR2 SVGAGI. The CDR3 sequence: CASWNGDRPNYGYTF. CDR3 sequence (DNA): TGTGCCAGCTGGAACGGGGACAGGCCCAACTATGGCTACACCTTC.

The CDR3 region has the DNA TGTGCCAGCAGTTACCTGGCGGCAGGGGGCATCTATGGCTACACCTTC. Translating it yields CASSYLAAGGIYGYTF. The V and J genes are TRBV6-5 and TRBJ1-2; TRBD1 agrees at 8 bases. The CDR3 length is 16 residues. Per the germline V gene, CDR1 is MNHEY and CDR2 is SVGAGI. The junction had 9 bases not matched to a gene; V was cut back by 2 bases and J by 4 bases.

The V call is TRBV11-3, the J call TRBJ2-3; TRBD1 might be the D (6 bases). The CDR3 extends over 13 amino acids. Per the germline V gene, CDR1 is SGHNT and CDR2 is YENEEA. Trimming pared 1 base from V and 6 bases from J, leaving 8 bases between. CDR3 protein: CASSLGTVDTQYF. In DNA, the CDR3 is TGTGCCAGCAGCTTAGGGACAGTCGATACGCAGTATTTT. The whole variable domain, filled in from reference TRBV11-3 and TRBJ2-3, reads EAGVVQSPRYKIIEKKQPVAFWCNPISGHNTLYWYLQNLGQGPELLIRYENEEAVDDSQLPKDRFSAERLKGVDSTLKIQPAELGDSAVYLCASSLGTVDTQYFGPGTRLTVL.

The chain combines TRBV7-8 with TRBJ1-3; TRBD1 matches at 7 bases. Per germline, CDR1 SGHVS and CDR2 FQNEAQ. The V gene end was trimmed by 5 bases and the J gene end by 6 bases; junction bases not matched to a gene: 7. This CDR3 comprises 14 residues. The CDR3 bases are TGTGCCAGCAGCCCAAGCGGGACAGCAAACACCATATATTTT. Protein: CASSPSGTANTIYF.

The V gene is TRBV14, the J gene TRBJ2-7; D is unresolved. CDR1 is SGHDN, CDR2 FVKESK, per germline. This CDR3 spans 11 amino acids. Trimming removed 4 bases at V and 3 bases at J, with 4 bases between. CDR3 nucleotide sequence: TGTGCCAGCAGCCGCAACTACGAGCAGTACTTC. Its protein is CASSRNYEQYF.

This chain links TRBV29-1 with TRBJ2-7, with 9 bases identical to TRBD1. Trimming cost V 7 bases and J 5 bases; bases outside gene matches: 9. The germline V gene has CDR1 SQVTM and CDR2 ANQGSEA. The CDR3 has 13 residues. The CDR3 DNA is TGCAGCGGCCACCCGGGACAGGGCGACGAGCAGTACTTC. Amino acids: CSGHPGQGDEQYF.

This clone was found once. DNA for the CDR3: TGTGCCAGCAGTTTTACAGGGGGCCAGACCCAGTACTTC. This codes for CASSFTGGQTQYF. The chain is built from TRBV5-6 and TRBJ2-5, with TRBD1 matching 9 bases. The CDR3 is 13 amino acids. V dropped 5 bases and J dropped 6; count of bases not matched to a gene: 5. The germline V gene has CDR1 SGHDT and CDR2 YYEEEE.

This sequence joins TRBV7-9 and TRBJ2-5; the D gene is possibly TRBD2 (6 bases). CDR1 is SEHNR, CDR2 FQNEAQ, per germline (reference sequence). Trimming left V 8 bases short and J 5 bases short, with 15 bases between. CDR3 length: 13 residues. The CDR3 reads CASGLFQSETQYF. Here the CDR3 DNA reads TGTGCCAGCGGACTATTTCAGTCGGAGACCCAGTACTTC.

V and J are TRBV30 and TRBJ2-7, with D unclear. This CDR3 contains 13 residues. Germline V CDR1 and CDR2: GTSNPN, SVGIG (reference sequence). The V and J ends lost 5 bases and 6 bases respectively, with 17 bases between them. This chain's CDR3 is CAWALIRWGEQYF. The CDR3 region has the DNA TGTGCCTGGGCCTTAATTAGGTGGGGCGAGCAGTACTTC.

The chain couples TRBV6-6 to TRBJ2-1; D perhaps matches TRBD1 (6 bases). The ends were cut back, 7 bases at V and 5 bases at J, with 12 bases in the middle. CDR3 length equals 13 residues. CDR1 and CDR2 (germline): MNHNY, SVGAGI (reference sequence). CDR3 region: CASIFRGDNEQFF. CDR3 DNA: TGTGCCAGCATCTTCAGGGGCGACAATGAGCAGTTCTTC.

The rearrangement joins TRBV28 to TRBJ1-1; D call uncertain. CDR1 and CDR2 (germline): MDHEN, SYDVKM. The CDR3 has 14 amino acids. V shed 6 bases and J shed 4 bases, with 15 bases lying between them. The CDR3 nucleotides read TGTGCCAGCAGCTTGATAGGGATGAGCACTGAAGCTTTCTTT. Protein product: CASSLIGMSTEAFF.

The rearrangement uses TRBV27 and TRBJ2-6, with D perhaps matching TRBD2 (5 bases). The CDR3 contains 17 residues. Per germline, CDR1 MNHEY and CDR2 SMNVEV (reference sequence). Between the trimmed V and J ends, which lost 5 bases and 4 bases, there was a span of 18 bases. The CDR3 DNA reads TGTGCCAGCAGTCCCTACGGGGTCACCGAAGGGGCCAACGTCCTGACTTTC. Amino acid sequence: CASSPYGVTEGANVLTF. The variable domain in full, with the rest retrieved from reference TRBV27 and TRBJ2-6, is EAQVTQNPRYLITVTGKKLTVTCSQNMNHEYMSWYRQDPGLGLRQIYYSMNVEVTDKGDVPEGYKVSRKEKRNFPLILESPSPNQTSLYFCASSPYGVTEGANVLTFGAGSRLTVL.

The rearrangement links TRBV5-6 to TRBJ1-1; possible D gene TRBD1, 6 bases. Germline V gene data show CDR1 as SGHDT and CDR2 as YYEEEE. Trimming removed 3 bases at V and 10 bases at J, with 13 bases between. The CDR3 loop spans 12 amino acids. CDR3 nucleotides: TGTGCCAGCAGCTCCAGGGGTCCGGGAGCTTTCTTT. Translating gives CASSSRGPGAFF.

The gene calls are TRBV5-5 and TRBJ2-3; the match to TRBD2 covers 10 bases. With 0 bases clipped from V and 6 bases from J, the junction kept 10 bases outside the gene matches. The V gene's germline CDR1 is SGHKS and CDR2 YYEKEE (reference sequence). This CDR3 region has 17 residues. The CDR3 sequence: CASSLGGSGGAVDTQYF. The CDR3 DNA follows: TGTGCCAGCAGCTTGGGTGGAAGCGGGGGGGCCGTGGATACGCAGTATTTT.

This chain uses TRBV18 with TRBJ1-1; 8 nucleotides align to TRBD1. CDR3 length equals 16 residues. In germline, CDR1 is KGHSH, CDR2 LQKENI. Trimming at V came to 6 bases and at J to 1 base, leaving 10 bases not matched to a gene. The CDR3, as DNA: TGTGCCAGCTCTCGACAGGGGAGGGGGGAGAACACTGAAGCTTTCTTT. The encoded protein is CASSRQGRGENTEAFF.